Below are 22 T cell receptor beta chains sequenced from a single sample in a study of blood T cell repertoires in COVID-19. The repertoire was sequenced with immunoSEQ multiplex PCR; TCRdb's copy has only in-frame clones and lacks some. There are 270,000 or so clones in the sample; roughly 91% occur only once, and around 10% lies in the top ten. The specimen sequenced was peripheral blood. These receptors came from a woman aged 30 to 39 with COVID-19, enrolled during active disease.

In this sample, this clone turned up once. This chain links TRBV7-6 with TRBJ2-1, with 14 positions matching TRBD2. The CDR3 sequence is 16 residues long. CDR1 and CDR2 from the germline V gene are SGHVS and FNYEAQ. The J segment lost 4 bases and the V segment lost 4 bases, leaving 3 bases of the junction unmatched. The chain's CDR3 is CASSYGTSGRYNEQFF. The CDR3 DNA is TGTGCCAGCAGCTACGGGACTAGCGGGAGATACAATGAGCAGTTCTTC.

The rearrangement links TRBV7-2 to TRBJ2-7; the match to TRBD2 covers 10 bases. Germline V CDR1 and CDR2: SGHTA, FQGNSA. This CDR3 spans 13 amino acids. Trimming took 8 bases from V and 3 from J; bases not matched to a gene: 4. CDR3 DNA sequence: TGTGCCAGCCTAAGGACTAGCGGCTACGAGCAGTACTTC. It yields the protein CASLRTSGYEQYF.

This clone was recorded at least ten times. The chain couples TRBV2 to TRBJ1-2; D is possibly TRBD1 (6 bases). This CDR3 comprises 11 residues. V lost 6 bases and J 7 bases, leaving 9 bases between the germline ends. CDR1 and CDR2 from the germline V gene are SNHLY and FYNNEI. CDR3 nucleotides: TGTGCCAGCAGCCTGGACAGTGGCTACACCTTC. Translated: CASSLDSGYTF.

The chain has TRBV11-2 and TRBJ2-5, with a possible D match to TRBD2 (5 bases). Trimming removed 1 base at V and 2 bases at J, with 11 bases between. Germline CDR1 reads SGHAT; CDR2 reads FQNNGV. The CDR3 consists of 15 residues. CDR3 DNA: TGTGCCAGCAGCTTAGGTTCTCGACTACAAGAGACCCAGTACTTC. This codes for CASSLGSRLQETQYF.

CDR3 coding DNA: TGTGCCAGCAGTGAAGATCTCCAGTTCTCAGATACGCAGTATTTT. It translates to CASSEDLQFSDTQYF. The genes are TRBV2 and TRBJ2-3; D is uncertain. Trimming stripped 1 base from V and 4 bases from J, with 12 bases between. The CDR3 runs to 15 residues. CDR1 SNHLY and CDR2 FYNNEI come from the germline V gene.

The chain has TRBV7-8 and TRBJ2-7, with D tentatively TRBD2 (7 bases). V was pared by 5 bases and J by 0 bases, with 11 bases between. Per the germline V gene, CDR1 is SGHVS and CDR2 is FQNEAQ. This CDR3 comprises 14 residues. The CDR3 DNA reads TGTGCCAGCAGCCTCGGGGGGCCCTCCTACGAGCAGTACTTC. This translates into CASSLGGPSYEQYF. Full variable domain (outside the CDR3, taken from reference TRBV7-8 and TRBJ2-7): GAGVSQSPRYKVAKRGQDVALRCDPISGHVSLFWYQQALGQGPEFLTYFQNEAQLDKSGLPSDRFFAERPEGSVSTLKIQRTQQEDSAVYLCASSLGGPSYEQYFGPGTRLTVT.

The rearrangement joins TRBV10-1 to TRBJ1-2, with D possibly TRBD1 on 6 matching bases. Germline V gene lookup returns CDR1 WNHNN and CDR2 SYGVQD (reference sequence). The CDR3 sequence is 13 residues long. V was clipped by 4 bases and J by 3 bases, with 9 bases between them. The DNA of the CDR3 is TGCGCCAGCAGTGTTCGGACAGACTATGGCTACACCTTC. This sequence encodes CASSVRTDYGYTF.

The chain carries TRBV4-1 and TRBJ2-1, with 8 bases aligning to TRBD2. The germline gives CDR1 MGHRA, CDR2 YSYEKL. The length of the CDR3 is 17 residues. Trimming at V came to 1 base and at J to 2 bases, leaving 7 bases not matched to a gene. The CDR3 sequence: CASSQGAYSGAYNEQFF. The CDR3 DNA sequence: TGCGCCAGCAGCCAAGGGGCCTATAGCGGGGCCTACAATGAGCAGTTCTTC.

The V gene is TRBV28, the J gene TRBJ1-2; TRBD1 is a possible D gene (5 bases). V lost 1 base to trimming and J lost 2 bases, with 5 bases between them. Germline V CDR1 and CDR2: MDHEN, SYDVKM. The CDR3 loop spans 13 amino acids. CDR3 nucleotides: TGTGCCAGCAGTTTATCAGGGAACTATGGCTACACCTTC. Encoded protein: CASSLSGNYGYTF.

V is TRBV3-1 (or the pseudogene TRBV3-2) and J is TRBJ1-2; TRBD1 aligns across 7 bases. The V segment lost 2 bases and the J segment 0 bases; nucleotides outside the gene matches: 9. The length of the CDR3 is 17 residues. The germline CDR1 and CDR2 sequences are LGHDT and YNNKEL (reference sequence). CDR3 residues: CASSQSLTGTANYGYTF. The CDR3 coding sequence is TGTGCCAGCAGCCAATCCCTTACCGGGACAGCTAACTATGGCTACACCTTC.

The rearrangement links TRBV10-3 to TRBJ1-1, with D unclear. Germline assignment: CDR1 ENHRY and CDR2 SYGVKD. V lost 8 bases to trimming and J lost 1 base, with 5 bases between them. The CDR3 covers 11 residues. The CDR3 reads CAISTNTEAFF. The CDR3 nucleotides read TGTGCCATCTCTACGAACACTGAAGCTTTCTTT.

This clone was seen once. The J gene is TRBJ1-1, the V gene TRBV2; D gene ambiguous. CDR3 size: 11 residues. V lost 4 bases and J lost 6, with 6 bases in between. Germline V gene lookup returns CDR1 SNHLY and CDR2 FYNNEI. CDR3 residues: CASSAVPEAFF. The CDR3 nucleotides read TGTGCCAGCAGTGCAGTCCCTGAAGCTTTCTTT.

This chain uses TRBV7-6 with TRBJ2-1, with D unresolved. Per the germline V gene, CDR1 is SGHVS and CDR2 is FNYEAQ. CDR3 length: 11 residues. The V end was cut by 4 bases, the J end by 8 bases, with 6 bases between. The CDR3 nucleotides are TGTGCCAGCAGCTCGAGAGATGAGCAGTTCTTC. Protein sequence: CASSSRDEQFF.

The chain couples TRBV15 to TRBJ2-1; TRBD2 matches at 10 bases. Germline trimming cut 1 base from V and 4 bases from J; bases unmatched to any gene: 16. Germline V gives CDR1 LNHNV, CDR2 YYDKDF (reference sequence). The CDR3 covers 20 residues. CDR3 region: CATSRGNVAGGPQEYNEQFF. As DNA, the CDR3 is TGTGCCACCAGCAGAGGGAATGTAGCGGGGGGCCCCCAAGAATACAATGAGCAGTTCTTC.

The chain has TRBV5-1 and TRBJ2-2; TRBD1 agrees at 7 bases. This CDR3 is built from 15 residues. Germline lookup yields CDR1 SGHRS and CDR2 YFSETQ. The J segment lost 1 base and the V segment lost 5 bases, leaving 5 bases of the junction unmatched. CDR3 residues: CASRRTGGNTGELFF. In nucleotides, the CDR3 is TGCGCCAGCAGACGGACAGGTGGGAACACCGGGGAGCTGTTTTTT.

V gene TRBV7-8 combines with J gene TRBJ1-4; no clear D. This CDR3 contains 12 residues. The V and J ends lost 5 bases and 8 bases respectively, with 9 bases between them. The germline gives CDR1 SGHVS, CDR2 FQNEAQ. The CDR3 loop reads CASSPREEKLFF. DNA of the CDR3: TGTGCCAGCAGCCCCCGAGAGGAAAAACTGTTTTTT.

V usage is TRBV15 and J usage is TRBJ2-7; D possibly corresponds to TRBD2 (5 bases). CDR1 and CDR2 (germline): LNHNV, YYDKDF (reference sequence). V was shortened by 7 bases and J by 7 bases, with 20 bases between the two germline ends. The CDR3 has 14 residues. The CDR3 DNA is TGTGCCACCAAATTAACGGGGATTTTCGGGGAGCAGTACTTC. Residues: CATKLTGIFGEQYF.

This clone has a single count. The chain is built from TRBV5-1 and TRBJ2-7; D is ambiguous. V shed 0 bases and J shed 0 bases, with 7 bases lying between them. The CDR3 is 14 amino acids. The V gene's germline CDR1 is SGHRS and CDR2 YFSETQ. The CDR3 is CASSLVGFSYEQYF. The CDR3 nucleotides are TGCGCCAGCAGCTTGGTCGGGTTCTCCTACGAGCAGTACTTC.

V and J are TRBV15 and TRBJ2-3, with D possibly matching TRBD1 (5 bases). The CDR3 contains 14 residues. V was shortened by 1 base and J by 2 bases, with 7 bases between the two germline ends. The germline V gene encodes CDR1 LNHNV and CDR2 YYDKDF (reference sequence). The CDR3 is CATSRGQLTDTQYF. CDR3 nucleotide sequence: TGTGCCACCAGCAGAGGACAGCTCACAGATACGCAGTATTTT.

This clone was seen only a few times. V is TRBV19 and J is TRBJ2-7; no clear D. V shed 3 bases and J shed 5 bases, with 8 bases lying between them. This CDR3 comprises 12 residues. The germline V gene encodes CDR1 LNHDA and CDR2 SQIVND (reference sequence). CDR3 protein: CASSMAAHEQYF. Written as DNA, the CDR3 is TGTGCCAGTAGTATGGCCGCACACGAGCAGTACTTC.

The CDR3: CASSVLGGQGNYGYTF. Written as DNA, the CDR3 is TGTGCCAGCAGTGTTCTCGGGGGACAGGGGAACTATGGCTACACCTTC. V is TRBV7-9 and J is TRBJ1-2; TRBD1 matches 10 bases. CDR1 SEHNR and CDR2 FQNEAQ come from the germline V gene (reference sequence). The CDR3 runs to 16 residues. V was clipped by 6 bases and J by 2 bases; unmatched bases: 9.

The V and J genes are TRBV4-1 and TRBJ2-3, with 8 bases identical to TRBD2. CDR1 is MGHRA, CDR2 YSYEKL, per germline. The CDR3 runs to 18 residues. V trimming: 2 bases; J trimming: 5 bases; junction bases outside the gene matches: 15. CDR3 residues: CASSQSPKRGLGGDTQYF. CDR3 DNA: TGCGCCAGCAGCCAATCCCCTAAGCGGGGGCTGGGTGGAGATACGCAGTATTTT.